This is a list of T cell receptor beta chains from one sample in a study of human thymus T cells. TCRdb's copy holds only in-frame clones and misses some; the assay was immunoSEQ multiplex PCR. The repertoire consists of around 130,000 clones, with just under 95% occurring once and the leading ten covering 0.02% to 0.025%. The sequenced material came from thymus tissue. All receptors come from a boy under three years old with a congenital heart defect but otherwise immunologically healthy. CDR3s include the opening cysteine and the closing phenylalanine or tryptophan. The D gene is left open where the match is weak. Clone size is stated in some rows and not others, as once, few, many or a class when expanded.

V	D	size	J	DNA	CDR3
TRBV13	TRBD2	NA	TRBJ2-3	TGTGCCAGCAGTTTAGCGGGGGGGCAGGGAACAGATACGCAGTATTTT	CASSLAGGQGTDTQYF
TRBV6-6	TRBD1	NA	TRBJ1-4	TGTGCCAGCAGGGGACAGGCTGGGCTGTTTTTT	CASRGQAGLFF
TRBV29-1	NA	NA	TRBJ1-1	TGCAGCGTTGTAGGGTTCGGGATGAACACTGAAGCTTTCTTT	CSVVGFGMNTEAFF
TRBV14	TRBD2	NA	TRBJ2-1	TGTGCCAGCAGCGCCCGGTCAGCGGGGGGGGCTTATAGCTCCTACAATGAGCAGTTCTTC	CASSARSAGGAYSSYNEQFF
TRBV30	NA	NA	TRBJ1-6	TGTGCCTGGAGTGTAAGGGGTGAAAATAATTCACCCCTCCACTTT	CAWSVRGENNSPLHF
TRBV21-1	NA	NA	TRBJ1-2	TGTGCCAGCAGCACTCCGGGACCCAGTGACTTC	CASSTPGPSDF
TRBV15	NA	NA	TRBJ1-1	TGTGCCACCAGCAGAGATCGGCGTACGGGGGGCGCTGAAGCTTTCTTT	CATSRDRRTGGAEAFF
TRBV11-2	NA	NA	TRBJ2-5	TGTGCCAGCAGACTAAGGGGACGCAGGGGAGAGACCCAGTACTTC	CASRLRGRRGETQYF
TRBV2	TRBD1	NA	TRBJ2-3	TGTGCCAGCAGTGAAGGGGACAGGGGGTCAGATACGCAGTATTTT	CASSEGDRGSDTQYF
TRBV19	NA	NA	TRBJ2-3	TGTGCCAGTAGACCTACATGGGGGGCCAAAGATACGCAGTATTTT	CASRPTWGAKDTQYF
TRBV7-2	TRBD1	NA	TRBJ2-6	TGTGCCAGCACACCGGGACAGCGCCTCTCTGGGGCCAACGTCCTGACTTTC	CASTPGQRLSGANVLTF
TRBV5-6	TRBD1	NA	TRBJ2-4	TGTGCCAGCAGCCGCCCCCGGGACAGGGGGTCAGGCAAAAACATTCAGTACTTC	CASSRPRDRGSGKNIQYF
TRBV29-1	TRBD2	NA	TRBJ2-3	TGCAGCGTTCGCAACCGGGCGACTAGCGGGGGGCCCCCCGGACGCACAGATACGCAGTATTTT	CSVRNRATSGGPPGRTDTQYF
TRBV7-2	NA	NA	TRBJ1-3	TGTGCCAGCAGCTCAGGGGCCCTCTCTGGAAACACCATATATTTT	CASSSGALSGNTIYF
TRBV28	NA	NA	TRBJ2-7	TGTGCCAGTCAAGGGGTCGAGCAGTACTTC	CASQGVEQYF
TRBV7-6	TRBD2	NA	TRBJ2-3	TGTGCCAGCAGCTTATCAGCGGCACTAGCGGAAGATACGCAGTATTTT	CASSLSAALAEDTQYF
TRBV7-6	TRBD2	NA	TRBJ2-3	TGTGCCAGCAGCTCCGAGGGGAGACTAGCAGACGTTACGCAGTATTTT	CASSSEGRLADVTQYF
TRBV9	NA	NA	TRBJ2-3	TGTGCCAGCAGCGTAGACGGGGGGCACGTAAATACGCAGTATTTT	CASSVDGGHVNTQYF
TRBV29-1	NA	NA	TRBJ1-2	TGCAGCGTTGAAGAAGGTTACACAGGGAGAGCGGAGGACTATGGCTACACCTTC	CSVEEGYTGRAEDYGYTF
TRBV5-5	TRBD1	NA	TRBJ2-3	TGTGCCAGCAGCCCGAGACAGGGGACGGGCCTTTTCGTCACAGATACGCAGTATTTT	CASSPRQGTGLFVTDTQYF
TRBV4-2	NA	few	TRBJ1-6	TGTGCCAGCAGCCAAGTAGGAAGACCCCTCCACTTT	CASSQVGRPLHF
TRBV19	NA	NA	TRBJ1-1	TGTGCCAGTAGTATAGATTACTGGATGAACACTGAAGCTTTCTTT	CASSIDYWMNTEAFF
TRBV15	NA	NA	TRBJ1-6	TGTGCCACCAGCAGAGATCCAGCAGGGTATAATTCACCCCTCCACTTT	CATSRDPAGYNSPLHF
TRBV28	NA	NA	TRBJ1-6	TGTGCCAGCCTCCGCCCCCAGTCTAATTCACCCCTCCACTTT	CASLRPQSNSPLHF
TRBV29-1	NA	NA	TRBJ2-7	TGCAGCGTTCGGACAGTATCCGAGCAGTACTTC	CSVRTVSEQYF
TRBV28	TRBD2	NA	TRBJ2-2	TGTGCCAGCAGTCCCAGTCGACTAGCGGCTAAAACCGGGGAGCTGTTTTTT	CASSPSRLAAKTGELFF
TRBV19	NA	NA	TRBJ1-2	TGTGCCAGTAGTATAGCAGGTTTAGGCAGGGCACCGCATGGCTACACCTTC	CASSIAGLGRAPHGYTF
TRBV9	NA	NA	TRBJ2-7	TGTGCCAGCAGCGTGAGACCCACCTACGAGCAGTACTTC	CASSVRPTYEQYF
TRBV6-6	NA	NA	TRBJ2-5	TGTGCCAGCATGGACGGGCAAGAGACCCAGTACTTC	CASMDGQETQYF
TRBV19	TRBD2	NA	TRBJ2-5	TGTGCCAGTAGTATTCGCCCTAGCGGGGGGGCCGGGGAGACCCAGTACTTC	CASSIRPSGGAGETQYF
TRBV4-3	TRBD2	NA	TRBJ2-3	TGCGCCAGCAGCCAGCGATCCCGGACTAGGGTCACAGATACGCAGTATTTT	CASSQRSRTRVTDTQYF
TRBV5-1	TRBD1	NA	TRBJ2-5	TGCGCCAGCAGCTCCGGGACAGTTAAAGAGACCCAGTACTTC	CASSSGTVKETQYF
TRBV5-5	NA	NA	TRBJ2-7	TGTGCCAGCAGCACCCATCTAAAACACCAGTTGAGGTACTTC	CASSTHLKHQLRYF
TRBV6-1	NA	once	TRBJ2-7	TGTGCCAGCAGTGAGCGAACGACCTCCTACGAGCAGTACTTC	CASSERTTSYEQYF
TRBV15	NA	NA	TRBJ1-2	TGTGCCACCAGCAGAGATCTTCCAGTTGAACGGGACTATGGCTACACCTTC	CATSRDLPVERDYGYTF
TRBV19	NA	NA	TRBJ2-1	TGTGCCAGTAGCCGAGGGGGCAATGAGCAGTTCTTC	CASSRGGNEQFF
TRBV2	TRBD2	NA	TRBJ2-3	TGTGCCAGCATTCTCCCCGGCGGGGGGCTCACAGATACGCAGTATTTT	CASILPGGGLTDTQYF
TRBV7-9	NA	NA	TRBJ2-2	TGTGCCAGCAGCTTAGGGGAGGCCGGGGAGCTGTTTTTT	CASSLGEAGELFF
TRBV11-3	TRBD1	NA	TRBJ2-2	TGTGCCAGCAGCCCGCGGGACAGGGTAGGGTGGAGCACCGGGGAGCTGTTTTTT	CASSPRDRVGWSTGELFF
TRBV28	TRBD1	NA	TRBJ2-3	TGTGCCAGCAGGATACAACACCGGGACAGGGTCACAGATACGCAGTATTTT	CASRIQHRDRVTDTQYF
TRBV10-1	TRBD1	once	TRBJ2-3	TGCGCCAGCAGTTCCGGGACAGGGGTTATCACAGATACGCAGTATTTT	CASSSGTGVITDTQYF
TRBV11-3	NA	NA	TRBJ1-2	TGTGCCAGCAGCCTTAGTCCTAACTATGGCTACACCTTC	CASSLSPNYGYTF
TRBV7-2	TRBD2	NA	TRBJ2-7	TGTGCCAGCAGCTTTGGGACTAGCGGGGGGAACGAGCAGTACTTC	CASSFGTSGGNEQYF
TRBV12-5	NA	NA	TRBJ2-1	TGTGCTAGTGCCCCGGGGACCTACGGCGGGGAGTTCTACAATGAGCAGTTCTTC	CASAPGTYGGEFYNEQFF
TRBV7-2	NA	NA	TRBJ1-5	TGTGCCAGCAGCTTGGGTGGGTCCGATGATCAGCCCCAGCATTTT	CASSLGGSDDQPQHF
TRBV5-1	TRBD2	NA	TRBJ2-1	TGCGCCAGCAGGGGGAGGGCCTACAATGAGCAGTTCTTC	CASRGRAYNEQFF
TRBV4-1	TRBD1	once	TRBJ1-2	TGCGCCAGCAGCCAGAGCGACAGGGGAGGTGGCTACACCTTC	CASSQSDRGGGYTF
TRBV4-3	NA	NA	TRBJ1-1	TGCGCCAGCAGCCAAGGGGGCGGTTTCATGAACACTGAAGCTTTCTTT	CASSQGGGFMNTEAFF
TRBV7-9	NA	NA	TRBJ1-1	TGTGCCAGCAGCTTGGACGGCCATCTGAACACTGAAGCTTTCTTT	CASSLDGHLNTEAFF
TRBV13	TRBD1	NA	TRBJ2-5	TGTGCCAGCAGCCCGGACAGGTGGTCGGAGACCCAGTACTTC	CASSPDRWSETQYF
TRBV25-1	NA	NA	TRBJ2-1	TGTGCCAGCAGTCCCGTGAACAATGAGCAGTTCTTC	CASSPVNNEQFF
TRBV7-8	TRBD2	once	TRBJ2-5	TGTGCCAGCAGCTTAAAAGCGGGGGGACAAGAGACCCAGTACTTC	CASSLKAGGQETQYF
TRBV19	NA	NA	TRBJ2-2	TGTGCCAGTAGTCCGGGGTGTGGAACCGGGGAGCTGTTTTTT	CASSPGCGTGELFF
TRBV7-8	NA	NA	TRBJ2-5	TGTGCCAGCAGCTTTGCCGGGAGCCTCATGGCCCAGTACTTC	CASSFAGSLMAQYF
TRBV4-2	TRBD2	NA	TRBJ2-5	TGTGCCAGCAGCCAACGTGGACTAGCGGGGGGGGTTTCGGAGACCCAGTACTTC	CASSQRGLAGGVSETQYF
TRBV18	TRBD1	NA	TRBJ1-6	TGTGCCAGCTCTCTACAAGGGATAGTTCAGGCGAGACAGGGGGCGAGATCACCCCTCCACTTT	CASSLQGIVQARQGARSPLHF
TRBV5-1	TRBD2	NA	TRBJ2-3	TGCGCCAGCAGGTCACTAGCGGGGGGGCCATATACGCAGTATTTT	CASRSLAGGPYTQYF